This T cell receptor (beta chain) was sequenced for a study of blood T cell repertoires in COVID-19. At the level of the study: Material from acute and convalescent COVID-19 was sourced from the United States, Italy and Spain.

Participant-given clinical history determined each cohort assignment. What the recovered Cohort 3 donors had was two negative PCRs, clearance, or symptom resolution. Libraries were prepared by immunoSEQ multiplex PCR; TCRdb keeps only in-frame clonotypes and omits some of them. This repertoire shows approximately 490,000 clones, 87% found once; its top ten account for roughly 0.72%. V was clipped by 0 bases and J by 1 base, with 6 bases between them. The CDR3 totals 14 residues. Germline CDR1 reads SGHAT; CDR2 reads FQNNGV. Sequenced material: PBMCs or T cells enriched from blood (not recorded which). The chain couples TRBV11-2 to TRBJ1-1; D gene unclear. This clonotype was sampled from a woman under 30 who had recovered from COVID-19. This CDR3 is CASSLERWNTEAFF. The CDR3 bases are TGTGCCAGCAGCTTAGAACGGTGGAACACTGAAGCTTTCTTT.